This T cell receptor (beta chain) was obtained from a study of cytomegalovirus exposure and HLA in healthy donors. Likely unrecorded immune exposures existed in these nominally healthy donors. General study findings and limits: Likely technical artifact: a cluster of highly shared sequence variants.

Concerning this clone: What it binds is not known.

Trimming removed 6 bases from V and 0 bases from J; junction bases left unmatched: 2. Germline V lookup: CDR1 MNHEY, CDR2 SVGAGI. The CDR3 extends over 13 amino acids. Primers: 60 Vbeta forward and 13 Jbeta reverse. Sequencing was performed with immunoSEQ multiplex PCR; in TCRdb, only in-frame clones are kept and a portion is missing. The data contain about 170,000 clones, approximately 76% of them seen just once; the ten biggest clones take up approximately 2%. This chain joins TRBV6-5 and TRBJ2-7; TRBD1 matches at 7 bases. Specimen: PBMCs. This clonotype originated in a female donor in good health and CMV-seronegative. The CDR3: CASRRDSSYEQYF. CDR3 nucleotides: TGTGCCAGCAGACGGGACAGCTCCTACGAGCAGTACTTC.